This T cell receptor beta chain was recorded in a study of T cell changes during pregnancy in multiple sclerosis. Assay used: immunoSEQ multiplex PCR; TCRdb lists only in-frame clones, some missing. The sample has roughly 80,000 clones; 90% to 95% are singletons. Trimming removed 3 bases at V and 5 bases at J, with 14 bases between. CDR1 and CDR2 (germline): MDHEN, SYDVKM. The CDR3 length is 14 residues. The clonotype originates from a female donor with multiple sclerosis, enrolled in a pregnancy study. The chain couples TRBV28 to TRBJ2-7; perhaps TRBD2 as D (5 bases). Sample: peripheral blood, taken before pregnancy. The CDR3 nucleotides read TGTGCCAGCAGTTTTAAAAGCGGCCGCGACGAGCAGTACTTC. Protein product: CASSFKSGRDEQYF.